Below are 29 T cell receptor beta chains sequenced from a single sample in a study of human T cells and chemical hapten exposure. Each CDR3 protein is one row after TCRdb ran MiXCR on the RACE reads. The data show some 90,000 distinct CDR3 sequences, about 9% seen once. As for time point: pre-sensitization, week 0. Treatment meaning: therapeutic diphenylcyclopropenone sensitization with weekly scalp DPC. The sample here was whole blood, taken in connection with sensitization to the hapten diphenylcyclopropenone (DPC). The receptor set was obtained from a man aged 35-49 years with alopecia areata. Some clones in this sample may be carry-over from other donors' samples.

This clonotype has a count of ten or more. The chain carries TRBV20-1 and TRBJ2-7; D might be TRBD2 (5 bases). This CDR3 contains 13 residues. Per the germline V gene, CDR1 is DFQATT and CDR2 is SNEGSKA (reference sequence). With 3 bases removed from V and 2 bases from J, the gap between germline ends came to 11 bases. The CDR3 nucleotides read TGCAGTGCTAGCGGACTGCAAACCTACGAGCAGTACGTC. Encoded protein: CSASGLQTYEQYV.

The V call is TRBV11-2, the J call TRBJ1-1, with no clear D. The CDR3 loop spans 16 amino acids. Germline values: CDR1 SGHAT, CDR2 FQNNGV. V was trimmed by 3 bases and J by 1 base, leaving 15 bases between them. The CDR3 nucleotides read TGTGCCAGCAGCTTTTCTTTAAGGCCAAGGAACACTGAAGCTTTCTTT. It yields the protein CASSFSLRPRNTEAFF.

In regard to this clonotype: It may be a read error: a sequence one base away is much more abundant. This rearrangement joins TRBV7-7 to TRBJ2-2; D may be TRBD2 (5 bases). There are 15 residues in the CDR3. The germline gives CDR1 SSHAT, CDR2 FNYEAQ (reference sequence). CDR3 sequence reads: CASSIATTNTGELFF. CDR3 nucleotides: TGTGCTAGCAGCATCGCGACTACCAACACCGGGGAGCTGTTTTTT.

This clonotype came up a few times. V usage is TRBV7-9 and J usage is TRBJ2-1; D not resolved. Per the germline V gene, CDR1 is SEHNR and CDR2 is FQNEAQ (reference sequence). Trimming took off 1 base at V and 5 bases at J, with 9 bases between the two ends. The CDR3 has 14 residues. The CDR3 sequence: CASSLVLVDNEQFF. CDR3 coding DNA: TGTGCCAGCAGCTTAGTACTGGTAGACAATGAGCAGTTCTTC. Looking up the rest from reference TRBV7-9 and TRBJ2-1 gives the full variable domain: DTGVSQNPRHKITKRGQNVTFRCDPISEHNRLYWYRQTLGQGPEFLTYFQNEAQLEKSRLLSDRFSAERPKGSFSTLEIQRTEQGDSAMYLCASSLVLVDNEQFFGPGTRLTVL.

This clonotype was recorded at least ten times. This sequence joins TRBV29-1 and TRBJ1-5; D is possibly TRBD1 (5 bases). The length of the CDR3 is 13 residues. Germline V gene sequence: CDR1 SQVTM, CDR2 ANQGSEA. V lost 4 bases, J lost 5 bases, and 12 bases lay in between. The CDR3 bases are TGCAGCGTTGCCCACGGGACCGATCAGCCCCAGCATTTT. It is translated as CSVAHGTDQPQHF.

This clonotype was seen a handful of times. The CDR3 DNA reads TGTGCCAGCAGTCGCAACCGGGACAGGGTCACAGATACGCAGTATTTT. Protein: CASSRNRDRVTDTQYF. The chain couples TRBV27 to TRBJ2-3; 9 bases fit TRBD1. In germline, CDR1 is MNHEY, CDR2 SMNVEV (reference sequence). V dropped 5 bases and J dropped 2; count of bases not matched to a gene: 8. This CDR3 spans 16 amino acids.

This clonotype was observed at least ten times. V is TRBV29-1 and J is TRBJ1-2, with D unresolved. CDR1 SQVTM and CDR2 ANQGSEA come from the germline V gene. The CDR3 contains 10 residues. V was cut by 5 bases and J by 2 bases, with 3 bases left in between. CDR3 protein: CSVKNYGYTF. The CDR3 nucleotides read TGCAGCGTTAAGAACTATGGCTACACCTTC.

This clonotype was recorded many times. The chain recombines TRBV5-6 with TRBJ2-7; no definite D call. The CDR3 runs to 13 residues. Trimming left V 4 bases short and J 3 bases short, with 11 bases between. Germline CDR1 reads SGHDT; CDR2 reads YYEEEE. CDR3: CASSPWTLYEQYF. CDR3 sequence (DNA): TGTGCCAGCAGCCCGTGGACCCTCTACGAGCAGTACTTC.

This clonotype was counted many times. CDR3 in DNA: TGTGCCAGCCGTCCGGAGACAGGGAGAGGCTACACCTTC. This translates into CASRPETGRGYTF. The rearrangement uses TRBV6-5 and TRBJ1-2; TRBD1 matches at 7 bases. The CDR3 spans 13 residues. CDR1 MNHEY and CDR2 SVGAGI come from the germline V gene. V shed 8 bases, J shed 8 bases, and the junction held 11 bases outside the gene matches.

Only a few counts were recorded for this clonotype. This chain connects TRBV6-5 to TRBJ2-7; TRBD1 aligns across 10 bases. The junction had 11 bases not matched to a gene; V was cut back by 6 bases and J by 6 bases. Germline lookup yields CDR1 MNHEY and CDR2 SVGAGI. The CDR3 has 15 residues. CDR3 loop: CASSPARDRGFEQYF. For the CDR3, the DNA is TGTGCCAGCAGCCCGGCGAGGGACAGGGGTTTCGAGCAGTACTTC.

In this sample, this clonotype turned up many times. V and J are TRBV14 and TRBJ1-6; no clear D. V dropped 2 bases and J dropped 9 bases, with 5 bases sitting between them. CDR3 size: 12 residues. From germline, CDR1 is SGHDN and CDR2 FVKESK. CDR3: CASSQPGSPLHF. The CDR3 DNA follows: TGTGCCAGCAGCCAACCTGGTTCACCCCTCCACTTT.

At least ten counts were recorded for this clonotype. The chain uses TRBV28 and TRBJ2-5, with D uncertain. Per germline, CDR1 MDHEN and CDR2 SYDVKM. The CDR3 contains 13 residues. Trimming shortened V by 2 bases and J by 2 bases, and 6 bases separated the two germline ends. CDR3 protein: CASSLRLQETQYF. In DNA, the CDR3 is TGTGCCAGCAGTTTACGGCTACAAGAGACCCAGTACTTC. Full variable domain (remainder filled in from reference TRBV28 and TRBJ2-5): DVKVTQSSRYLVKRTGEKVFLECVQDMDHENMFWYRQDPGLGLRLIYFSYDVKMKEKGDIPEGYSVSREKKERFSLILESASTNQTSMYLCASSLRLQETQYFGPGTRLLVL.

This clonotype was recorded a few times. This chain uses TRBV15 with TRBJ2-3; 11 bases line up with TRBD2. Germline assignment: CDR1 LNHNV and CDR2 YYDKDF (reference sequence). Germline trimming cut 6 bases from V and 4 bases from J; bases unmatched to any gene: 6. This CDR3 spans 15 amino acids. CDR3: CATRTGLAGPDTQYF. Written as DNA, the CDR3 is TGTGCCACCAGGACAGGACTAGCGGGCCCAGATACGCAGTATTTT.

This clonotype was counted between two and nine times. The rearrangement joins TRBV6-6 to TRBJ1-5, with 8 bases fitting TRBD1. V lost 6 bases to trimming and J lost 5 bases; unmatched junction nucleotides: 6. CDR1 MNHNY and CDR2 SVGAGI come from the germline V gene (reference sequence). The CDR3 extends over 14 amino acids. CDR3 loop: CASRQGGSYQPQHF. DNA for the CDR3: TGTGCCAGCAGACAGGGGGGATCCTATCAGCCCCAGCATTTT.

This clonotype came up many times. The chain couples TRBV11-2 to TRBJ2-1; 8 bases align to TRBD2. V gave up 0 bases and J gave up 0 bases; unmatched junction bases: 10. CDR1 SGHAT and CDR2 FQNNGV come from the germline V gene. The CDR3 extends over 19 amino acids. The CDR3 sequence is CASSLDEFRTSYSYNEQFF. In DNA, the CDR3 is TGTGCCAGCAGCTTAGATGAATTTAGGACTAGCTACTCCTACAATGAGCAGTTCTTC.

The chain employs TRBV6-2 or TRBV6-3 and TRBJ2-7, with TRBD1 matching over 11 bases. The germline CDR1 and CDR2 sequences are MNHEY and SVGEGT. The length of the CDR3 is 15 residues. V was clipped by 6 bases and J by 3 bases; unmatched bases: 7. CDR3 amino acids: CASSPGQGGGYEQYF. CDR3 nucleotides: TGTGCCAGCAGCCCGGGACAGGGGGGAGGCTACGAGCAGTACTTC.

This clonotype was observed a handful of times. V gene TRBV7-9 combines with J gene TRBJ2-7; 8 bases line up with TRBD1. With 0 bases clipped from V and 5 bases from J, the junction kept 6 bases outside the gene matches. Germline V CDR1 and CDR2: SEHNR, FQNEAQ (reference sequence). The CDR3 runs to 15 residues. The CDR3 is CASSLAAAGGHEQYF. The DNA for the CDR3 is TGTGCCAGCAGCTTAGCTGCTGCAGGGGGCCACGAGCAGTACTTC.

This sequence joins TRBV29-1 and TRBJ2-5; D may be TRBD1 (6 bases). The V and J ends lost 2 bases and 4 bases respectively, with 17 bases between them. CDR3 length: 15 residues. Germline V gene sequence: CDR1 SQVTM, CDR2 ANQGSEA. CDR3 protein: CSVEKVGGQRETQYF. CDR3 nucleotides: TGCAGCGTTGAAAAGGTCGGAGGACAGAGAGAGACCCAGTACTTC.

V gene TRBV5-6 combines with J gene TRBJ2-3; TRBD1 aligns across 7 bases. V shed 0 bases, J shed 0 bases, and the junction held 13 bases outside the gene matches. CDR1 is SGHDT and CDR2 is YYEEEE in the germline V gene. CDR3 length: 19 amino acids. In DNA, the CDR3 is TGTGCCAGCAGCTTGGGACAGGGTACGGAAGCGGCCAGCACAGATACGCAGTATTTT. It is translated as CASSLGQGTEAASTDTQYF.

The J gene is TRBJ2-3, the V gene TRBV10-3; TRBD2 matches at 10 bases. The V and J ends lost 0 bases and 2 bases, in that order; junction bases with no gene match: 5. The CDR3 sequence is 17 residues long. CDR1 ENHRY and CDR2 SYGVKD come from the germline V gene. The CDR3 sequence: CAISESVLAGVTDTQYF. CDR3 sequence (DNA): TGTGCCATCAGTGAGTCCGTCCTAGCGGGAGTCACAGATACGCAGTATTTT.

This clonotype has just one count. The rearrangement links TRBV30 to TRBJ2-7, with 12 bases that match TRBD1. Trimming cost V 4 bases and J 6 bases; bases outside gene matches: 10. Germline-derived CDR1 and CDR2 are GTSNPN and SVGIG (reference sequence). The CDR3 contains 15 residues. The CDR3: CAWTSMAGQGAEQYF. The CDR3 bases are TGTGCCTGGACGAGTATGGCGGGACAGGGGGCCGAGCAGTACTTC.

This CDR3 is CASSSPGTGTTESEAFF. The CDR3 nucleotides are TGTGCCAGCAGTTCCCCCGGGACAGGTACCACCGAATCTGAAGCTTTCTTT. The chain combines TRBV6-6 with TRBJ1-1; 8 bases align to TRBD1. With 4 bases clipped from V and 6 bases from J, the junction kept 16 bases outside the gene matches. The CDR3 extends over 17 amino acids. Germline CDR1 MNHNY, CDR2 SVGAGI (reference sequence).

This clonotype was counted ten times or more. The chain uses TRBV24-1 and TRBJ1-5; D is uncertain. The germline CDR1 and CDR2 sequences are KGHDR and SFDVKD. V lost 5 bases and J lost 1, with 5 bases in between. This CDR3 spans 13 amino acids. The CDR3 nucleotides are TGTGCCACCAGTGGACAAAGCAATCAGCCCCAGCATTTT. It is translated as CATSGQSNQPQHF.

This clonotype was observed a few times. V usage is TRBV15 and J usage is TRBJ2-2; D gene uncertain. Trimming stripped 0 bases from V and 8 bases from J, with 4 bases between. The V gene's germline CDR1 is LNHNV and CDR2 YYDKDF (reference sequence). The length of the CDR3 is 12 residues. CDR3 coding DNA: TGTGCCACCAGCAGAGATCTTGGGGAGCTGTTTTTT. It yields the protein CATSRDLGELFF.

This clonotype has more than one count but fewer than ten. The chain couples TRBV15 to TRBJ2-1; TRBD2 matches at 10 bases. Germline trimming cut 5 bases from V and 9 bases from J; bases unmatched to any gene: 13. Germline assignment: CDR1 LNHNV and CDR2 YYDKDF (reference sequence). The CDR3 has 16 residues. The chain's CDR3 is CATSDKGSGRNGEQFF. CDR3 coding DNA: TGTGCCACCAGCGATAAGGGTAGCGGGAGGAACGGTGAGCAGTTCTTC. The full variable domain, completed using reference TRBV15 and TRBJ2-1, is DAMVIQNPRYQVTQFGKPVTLSCSQTLNHNVMYWYQQKSSQAPKLLFHYYDKDFNNEADTPDNFQSRRPNTSFCFLDIRSPGLGDTAMYLCATSDKGSGRNGEQFFGPGTRLTVL.

CDR3 coding DNA: TGTGCCATCAGACCGGGACAGGGGGTCTATGGCTACACCTTC. This encodes CAIRPGQGVYGYTF. J is TRBJ1-2 and V is TRBV10-3, with 11 bases identical to TRBD1. The CDR3 covers 14 residues. Looked up from germline, CDR1 is ENHRY and CDR2 is SYGVKD. Trimming removed 6 bases from V and 4 bases from J; junction bases left unmatched: 4.

This chain joins TRBV20-1 and TRBJ2-7; no firm D call. Germline CDR1 is DFQATT and CDR2 is SNEGSKA (reference sequence). Trimming removed 1 base at V and 1 base at J, with 8 bases between. The CDR3 totals 13 residues. CDR3 DNA: TGCAGTGCTAGAGGGCCAACGTCCTACGAGCAGTACGTC. Translated, it gives CSARGPTSYEQYV.

The chain recombines TRBV3-1 with TRBJ1-1, with 8 nucleotides matching TRBD1. The CDR3 consists of 15 residues. The V and J ends lost 1 base and 5 bases, in that order; junction bases with no gene match: 6. Germline lookup yields CDR1 LGHDT and CDR2 YNNKEL (reference sequence). The CDR3 DNA reads TGTGCCAGCAGCCAAGGTGCAACAGGGGGTACTGAAGCTTTCTTT. It yields the protein CASSQGATGGTEAFF.

The V and J genes are TRBV5-1 and TRBJ2-7; no clear D. The CDR3 runs to 14 residues. Germline-derived CDR1 and CDR2 are SGHRS and YFSETQ. V gave up 4 bases and J gave up 4 bases, with 15 bases separating them. This chain's CDR3 is CASSTGPGSYEQYF. As DNA, the CDR3 is TGCGCCAGCAGCACTGGACCTGGATCTTACGAGCAGTACTTC.